The TCR beta chain described here comes from a study of PD-1 blockade in classical Hodgkin lymphoma. Profiling relied on immunoSEQ multiplex PCR, and the TCRdb table lists in-frame clones only, not all of them. The sample shows about 28,000 clones, around 79% of them seen only once. The time point here: cycle 4 day 1 (C4D1), after less than 7 weeks of nivolumab. Each patient relapsed following autologous stem cell transplantation, and prior brentuximab vedotin exposure differed. Researchers used magnetic negative selection to pull out pure CD4+ T cells from thawed PBMCs. The germline gives CDR1 SGDLS, CDR2 YYNGEE. The CDR3 is 13 amino acids. Trimming cost V 7 bases and J 6 bases, with 11 bases left between them.

The sample here was CD4+ T cells from blood, taken before the fourth cycle of nivolumab. The chain recombines TRBV9 with TRBJ1-6; tentative D call: TRBD1 (5 bases). The TCR was taken from a human donor with classical Hodgkin lymphoma. The CDR3 is CASGGLLNSPLHF. The CDR3 nucleotides read TGTGCCAGCGGGGGACTCCTTAATTCACCCCTCCACTTT.